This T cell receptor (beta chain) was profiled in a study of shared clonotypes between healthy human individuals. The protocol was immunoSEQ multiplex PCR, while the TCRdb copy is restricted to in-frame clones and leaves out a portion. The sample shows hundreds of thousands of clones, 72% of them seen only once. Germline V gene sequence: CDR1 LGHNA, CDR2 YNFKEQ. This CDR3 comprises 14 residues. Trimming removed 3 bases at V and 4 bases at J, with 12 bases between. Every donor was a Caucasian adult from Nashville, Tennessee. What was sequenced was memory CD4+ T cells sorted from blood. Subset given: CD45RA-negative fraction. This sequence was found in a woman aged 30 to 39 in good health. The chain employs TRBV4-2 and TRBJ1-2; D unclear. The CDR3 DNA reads TGTGCCAGCAGCCAGGAAGACACCGGCTATGGCTACACCTTC. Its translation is CASSQEDTGYGYTF.